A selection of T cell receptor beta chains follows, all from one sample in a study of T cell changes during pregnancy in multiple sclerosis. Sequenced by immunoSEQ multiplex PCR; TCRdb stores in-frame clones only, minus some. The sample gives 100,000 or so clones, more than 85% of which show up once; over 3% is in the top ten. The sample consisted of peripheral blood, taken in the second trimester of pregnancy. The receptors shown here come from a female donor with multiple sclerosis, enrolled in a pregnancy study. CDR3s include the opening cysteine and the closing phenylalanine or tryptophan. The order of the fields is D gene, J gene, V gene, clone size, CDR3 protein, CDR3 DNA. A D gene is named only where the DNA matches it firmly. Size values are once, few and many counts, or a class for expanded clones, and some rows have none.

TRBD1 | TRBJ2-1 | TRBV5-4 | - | CASSVGQGWNYNEQFF | TGTGCCAGCAGCGTGGGACAGGGTTGGAACTACAATGAGCAGTTCTTC
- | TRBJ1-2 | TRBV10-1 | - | CASNDRPNYGYTF | TGCGCCAGCAACGACAGACCTAACTATGGCTACACCTTC
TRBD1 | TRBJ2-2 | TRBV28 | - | CASSWDSLNTGELFF | TGTGCCAGCAGTTGGGACAGCCTGAACACCGGGGAGCTGTTTTTT
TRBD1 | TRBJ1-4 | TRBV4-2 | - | CASSQSTGSTRGYEKLFF | TGTGCCAGCAGTCAATCGACAGGGTCAACAAGAGGATATGAAAAACTGTTTTTT
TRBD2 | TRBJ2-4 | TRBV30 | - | CAWSVGGSMAAANLAGVRNIQYF | TGTGCCTGGAGTGTGGGGGGGTCGATGGCTGCGGCGAATCTAGCGGGAGTCCGAAACATTCAGTACTTC
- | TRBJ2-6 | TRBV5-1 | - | CASSLADPGTVPHSGANVLTF | TGCGCCAGCAGCTTGGCCGATCCCGGGACTGTACCTCACTCTGGGGCCAACGTCCTGACTTTC
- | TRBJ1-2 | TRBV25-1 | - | CASSESRGAGEFEGYTF | TGTGCCAGCAGTGAATCCAGAGGGGCAGGGGAGTTTGAGGGCTACACCTTC
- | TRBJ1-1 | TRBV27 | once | CASSLYGGHSNTEAFF | TGTGCCAGCAGTTTATACGGTGGACACTCGAACACTGAAGCTTTCTTT
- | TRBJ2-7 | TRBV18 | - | CASSFENRAKGEQYF | TGTGCCAGCTCATTCGAGAACCGGGCGAAGGGGGAGCAGTACTTC
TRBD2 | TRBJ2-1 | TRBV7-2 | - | CASSLSGGRGNEQFF | TGTGCCAGCAGCTTATCGGGCGGGAGAGGCAATGAGCAGTTCTTC
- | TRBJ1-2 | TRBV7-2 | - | CASSPRSFPHYGYTF | TGTGCCAGCAGCCCTCGGTCCTTCCCCCACTATGGCTACACCTTC
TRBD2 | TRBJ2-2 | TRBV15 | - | CATSRGGLAALNTGELFF | TGTGCCACCAGCAGGGGAGGGCTAGCGGCCCTTAACACCGGGGAGCTGTTTTTT
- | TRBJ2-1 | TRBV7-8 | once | CASSYRVAAYNEQFF | TGTGCCAGCAGCTACCGGGTAGCAGCATACAATGAGCAGTTCTTC
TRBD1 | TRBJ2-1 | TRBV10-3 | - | CAISGDRGFGEQFF | TGTGCCATCAGTGGAGACAGGGGATTTGGGGAGCAGTTCTTC
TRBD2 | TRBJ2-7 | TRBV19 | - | CATEGLAGGEQYF | TGTGCCACCGAGGGACTAGCGGGGGGGGAGCAGTACTTC
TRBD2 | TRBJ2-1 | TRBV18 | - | CASSLREGRNEQFF | TGTGCCAGCTCATTGCGGGAGGGCCGCAATGAGCAGTTCTTC
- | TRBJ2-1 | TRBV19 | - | CASNVGGSSYNEQFF | TGTGCCAGTAACGTAGGGGGTAGCTCCTACAATGAGCAGTTCTTC
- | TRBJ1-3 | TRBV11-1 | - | CASSLGGLGNTIYF | TGTGCCAGCAGCTTGGGGGGGCTTGGAAACACCATATATTTT
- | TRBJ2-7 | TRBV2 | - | CASSGGGHEQYF | TGTGCCAGCAGCGGTGGGGGCCACGAGCAGTACTTC
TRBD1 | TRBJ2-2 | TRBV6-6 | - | CASRDRGSGGELFF | TGTGCCAGCAGGGACAGGGGCAGTGGCGGGGAGCTGTTTTTT
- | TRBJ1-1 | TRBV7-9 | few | CASSLDLTEAFF | TGTGCCAGCAGCTTAGATCTCACTGAAGCTTTCTTT
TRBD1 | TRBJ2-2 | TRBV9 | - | CASSVGAMTGTGELFF | TGTGCCAGCAGCGTAGGGGCAATGACAGGGACCGGGGAGCTGTTTTTT
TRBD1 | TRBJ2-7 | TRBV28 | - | CASSPGQGDEQYF | TGTGCCAGCAGCCCCGGACAGGGGGACGAGCAGTACTTC